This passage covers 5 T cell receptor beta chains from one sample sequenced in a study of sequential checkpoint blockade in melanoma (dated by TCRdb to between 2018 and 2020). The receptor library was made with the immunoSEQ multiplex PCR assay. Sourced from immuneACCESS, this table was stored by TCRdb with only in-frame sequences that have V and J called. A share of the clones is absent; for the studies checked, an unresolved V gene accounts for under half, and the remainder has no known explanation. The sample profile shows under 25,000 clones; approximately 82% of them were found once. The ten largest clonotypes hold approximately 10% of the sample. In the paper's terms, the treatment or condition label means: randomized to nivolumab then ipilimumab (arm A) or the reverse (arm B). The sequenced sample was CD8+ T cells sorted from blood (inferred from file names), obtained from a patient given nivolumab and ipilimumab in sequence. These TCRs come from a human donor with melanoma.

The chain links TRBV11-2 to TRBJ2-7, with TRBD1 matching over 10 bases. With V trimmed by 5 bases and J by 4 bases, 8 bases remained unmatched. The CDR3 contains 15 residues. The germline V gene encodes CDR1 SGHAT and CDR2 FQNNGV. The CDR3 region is CASSTTLDRGYEQYF. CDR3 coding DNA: TGTGCCAGCAGCACGACATTGGACAGGGGGTACGAGCAGTACTTC.

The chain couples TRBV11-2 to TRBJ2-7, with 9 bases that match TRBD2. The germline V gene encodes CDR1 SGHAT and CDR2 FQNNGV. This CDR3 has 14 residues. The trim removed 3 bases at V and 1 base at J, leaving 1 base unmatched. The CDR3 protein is CASSLTSGSYEQYF. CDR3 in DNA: TGTGCCAGCAGCTTGACTAGCGGATCCTACGAGCAGTACTTC.

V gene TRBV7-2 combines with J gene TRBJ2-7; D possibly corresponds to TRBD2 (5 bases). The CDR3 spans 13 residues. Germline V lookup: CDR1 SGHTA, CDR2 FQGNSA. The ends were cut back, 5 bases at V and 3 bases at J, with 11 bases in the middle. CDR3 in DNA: TGTGCCAGCAGCCAGGCGGGCTTCTACGAGCAGTACTTC. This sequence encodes CASSQAGFYEQYF.

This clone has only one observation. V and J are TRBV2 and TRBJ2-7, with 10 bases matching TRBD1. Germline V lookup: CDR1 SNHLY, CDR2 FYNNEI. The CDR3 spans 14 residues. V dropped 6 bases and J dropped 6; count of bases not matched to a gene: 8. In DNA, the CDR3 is TGTGCCAGCAGGACCGGGACAGGGGCCCGCGAGCAGTACTTC. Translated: CASRTGTGAREQYF. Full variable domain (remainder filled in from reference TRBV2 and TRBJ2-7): EPEVTQTPSHQVTQMGQEVILRCVPISNHLYFYWYRQILGQKVEFLVSFYNNEISEKSEIFDDQFSVERPDGSNFTLKIRSTKLEDSAMYFCASRTGTGAREQYFGPGTRLTVT.

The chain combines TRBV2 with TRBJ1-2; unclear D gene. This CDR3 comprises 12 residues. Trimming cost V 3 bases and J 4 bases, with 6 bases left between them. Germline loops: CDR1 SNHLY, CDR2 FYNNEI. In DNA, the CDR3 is TGTGCCAGCAGTGAGTCCAGCTATGGCTACACCTTC. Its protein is CASSESSYGYTF.